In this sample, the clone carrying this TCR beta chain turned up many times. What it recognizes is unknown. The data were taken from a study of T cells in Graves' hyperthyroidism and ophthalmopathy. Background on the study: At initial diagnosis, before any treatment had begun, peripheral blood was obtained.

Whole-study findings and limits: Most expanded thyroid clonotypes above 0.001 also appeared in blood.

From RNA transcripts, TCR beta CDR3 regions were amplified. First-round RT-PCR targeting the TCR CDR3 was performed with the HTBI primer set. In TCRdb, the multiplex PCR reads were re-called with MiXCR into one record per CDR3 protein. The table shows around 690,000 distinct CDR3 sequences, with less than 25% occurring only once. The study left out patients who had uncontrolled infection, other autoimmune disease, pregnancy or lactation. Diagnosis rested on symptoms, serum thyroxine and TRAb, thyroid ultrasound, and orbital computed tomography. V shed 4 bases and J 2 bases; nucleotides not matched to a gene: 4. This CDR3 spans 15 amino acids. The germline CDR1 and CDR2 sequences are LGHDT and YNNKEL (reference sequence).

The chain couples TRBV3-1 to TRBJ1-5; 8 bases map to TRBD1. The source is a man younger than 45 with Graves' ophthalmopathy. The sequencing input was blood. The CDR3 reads CASSPMTGGNQPQHF. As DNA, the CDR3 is TGTGCCAGCAGCCCAATGACAGGGGGCAATCAGCCCCAGCATTTT.